Given below is one T cell receptor (beta chain) in context. The CDR3 covers 11 residues. In germline, CDR1 is LGHDT, CDR2 YNNKEL (reference sequence). Trimming stripped 5 bases from V and 4 bases from J, with 5 bases between. This entry is derived from a study of blood T cell repertoires in COVID-19. This table comes from immunoSEQ multiplex PCR, and its TCRdb copy is limited to in-frame clones, with some not included. This table holds about 68,000 clones, about 91% found once. The gene calls are TRBV3-1 (or the pseudogene TRBV3-2) and TRBJ1-1; TRBD1 is a possible D gene (5 bases). What was sequenced was peripheral blood. This TCR derives from a man aged 35 to 55 with COVID-19, enrolled during active disease. CDR3 region: CASSRGTEAFF. The CDR3 DNA sequence: TGTGCCAGCAGCAGGGGCACTGAAGCTTTCTTT.